This TCR beta chain was recovered during a study of metastatic and nonmetastatic thyroid tumors. Each patient went into thyroid surgery without having received any treatment. This clone was detected many times. TCRdb called clones again from the PCR reads with MiXCR. The sample yields about 38,000 clones, 25% to 30% seen once. This TCR was sampled from a female donor with papillary thyroid cancer or a benign thyroid nodule (not recorded which). Some clones in this sample may be carry-over from other donors' samples. The specimen sequenced was blood.

The CDR3 sequence: CASSIEGGALPQHF. Written as DNA, the CDR3 is TGTGCCAGTAGTATAGAGGGGGGGGCTCTGCCCCAGCATTTT. This chain joins TRBV19 and TRBJ1-5, with D maybe TRBD1 (6 bases). CDR3 size: 14 residues. V dropped 0 bases and J dropped 9 bases, with 12 bases sitting between them. Germline V gives CDR1 LNHDA, CDR2 SQIVND (reference sequence).